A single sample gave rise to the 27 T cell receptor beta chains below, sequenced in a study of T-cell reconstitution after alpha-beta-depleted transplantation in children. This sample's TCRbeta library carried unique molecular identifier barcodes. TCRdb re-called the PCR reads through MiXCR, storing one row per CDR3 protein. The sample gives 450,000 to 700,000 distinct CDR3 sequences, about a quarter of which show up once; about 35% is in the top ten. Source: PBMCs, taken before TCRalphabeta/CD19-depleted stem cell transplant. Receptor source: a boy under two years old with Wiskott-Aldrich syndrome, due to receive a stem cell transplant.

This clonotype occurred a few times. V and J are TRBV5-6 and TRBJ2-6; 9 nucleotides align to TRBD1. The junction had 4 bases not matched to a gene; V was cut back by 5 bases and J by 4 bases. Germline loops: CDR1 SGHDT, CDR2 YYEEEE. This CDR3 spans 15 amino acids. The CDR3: CASSYRGLGANVLTF. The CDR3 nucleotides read TGTGCCAGCAGTTACAGGGGGCTCGGGGCCAACGTCCTGACTTTC.

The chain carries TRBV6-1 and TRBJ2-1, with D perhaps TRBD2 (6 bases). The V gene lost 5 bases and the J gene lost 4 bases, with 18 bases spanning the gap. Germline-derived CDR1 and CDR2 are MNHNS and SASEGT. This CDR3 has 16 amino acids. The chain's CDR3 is CASSPAQVSGYNEQFF. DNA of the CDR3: TGTGCCAGCAGTCCAGCCCAAGTGAGCGGGTACAATGAGCAGTTCTTC.

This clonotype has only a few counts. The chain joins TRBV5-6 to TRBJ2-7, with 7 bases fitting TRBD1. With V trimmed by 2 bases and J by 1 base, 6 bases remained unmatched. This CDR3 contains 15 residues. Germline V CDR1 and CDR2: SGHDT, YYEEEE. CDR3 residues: CASSFSGTVSYEQYF. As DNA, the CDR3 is TGTGCCAGCAGCTTTTCCGGGACAGTTTCCTACGAGCAGTACTTC.

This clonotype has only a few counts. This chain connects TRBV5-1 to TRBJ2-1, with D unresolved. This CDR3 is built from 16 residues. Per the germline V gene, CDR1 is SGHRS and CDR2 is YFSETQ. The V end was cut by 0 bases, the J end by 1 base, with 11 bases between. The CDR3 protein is CASSLALGKSYNEQFF. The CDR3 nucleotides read TGCGCCAGCAGCTTGGCCTTAGGGAAATCCTACAATGAGCAGTTCTTC.

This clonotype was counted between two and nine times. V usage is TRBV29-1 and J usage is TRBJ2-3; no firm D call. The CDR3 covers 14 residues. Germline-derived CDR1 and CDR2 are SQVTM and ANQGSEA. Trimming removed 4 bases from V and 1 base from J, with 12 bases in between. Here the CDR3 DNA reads TGCAGCGTTGCCGGGCCCAGAGGCACAGATACGCAGTATTTT. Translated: CSVAGPRGTDTQYF.

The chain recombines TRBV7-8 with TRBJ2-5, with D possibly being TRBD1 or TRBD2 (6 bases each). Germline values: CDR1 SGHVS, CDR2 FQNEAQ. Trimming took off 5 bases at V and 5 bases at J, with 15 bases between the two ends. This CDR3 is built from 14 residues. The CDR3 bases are TGTGCCAGCAGCCCCCTCGAAGGGGGGGAGACCCAGTACTTC. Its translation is CASSPLEGGETQYF.

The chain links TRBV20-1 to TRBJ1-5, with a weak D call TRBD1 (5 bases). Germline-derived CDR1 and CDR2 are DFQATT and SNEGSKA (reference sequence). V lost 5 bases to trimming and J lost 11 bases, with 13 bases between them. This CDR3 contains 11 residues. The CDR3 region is CSAPRSGAQHF. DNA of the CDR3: TGCAGTGCTCCCCGGTCGGGGGCCCAGCATTTT.

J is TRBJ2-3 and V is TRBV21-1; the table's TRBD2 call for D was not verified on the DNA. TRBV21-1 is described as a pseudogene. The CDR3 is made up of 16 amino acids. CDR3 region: CASSKAPPQFTDTQYF. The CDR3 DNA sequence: TGTGCCAGCAGCAAAGCCCCCCCGCAGTTCACAGATACGCAGTATTTT.

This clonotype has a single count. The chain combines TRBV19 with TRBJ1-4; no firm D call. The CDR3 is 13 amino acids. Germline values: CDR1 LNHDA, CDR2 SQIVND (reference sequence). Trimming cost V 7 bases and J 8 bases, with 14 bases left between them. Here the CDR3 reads CASITASLEKLFF. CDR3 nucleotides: TGTGCCAGTATCACGGCGAGTCTCGAAAAACTGTTTTTT.

The CDR3 bases are TGTGCCAGCAGCGACGGTGACGAGCAGTACTTC. Its protein product is CASSDGDEQYF. V is TRBV12-3 or TRBV12-4 and J is TRBJ2-7; no clear D gene. This CDR3 spans 11 amino acids. Trimming took off 6 bases at V and 5 bases at J, with 8 bases between the two ends.

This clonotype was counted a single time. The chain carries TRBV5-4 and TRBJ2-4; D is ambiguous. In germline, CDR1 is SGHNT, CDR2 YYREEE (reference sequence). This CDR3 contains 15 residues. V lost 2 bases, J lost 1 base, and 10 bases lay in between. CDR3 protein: CASSLSTPAKNIQYF. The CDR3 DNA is TGTGCCAGCAGCTTAAGTACGCCGGCCAAAAACATTCAGTACTTC. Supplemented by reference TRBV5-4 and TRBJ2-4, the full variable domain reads ETGVTQSPTHLIKTRGQQVTLRCSSQSGHNTVSWYQQALGQGPQFIFQYYREEENGRGNFPPRFSGLQFPNYSSELNVNALELDDSALYLCASSLSTPAKNIQYFGAGTRLSVL.

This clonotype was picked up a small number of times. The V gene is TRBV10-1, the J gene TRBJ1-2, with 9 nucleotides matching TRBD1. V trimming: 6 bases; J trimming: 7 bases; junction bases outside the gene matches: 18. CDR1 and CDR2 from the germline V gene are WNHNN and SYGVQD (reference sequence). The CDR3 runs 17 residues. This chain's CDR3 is CASRVARHRDRDSGYTF. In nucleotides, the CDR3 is TGCGCCAGCAGAGTAGCCCGACACCGGGACAGGGATAGTGGCTACACCTTC.

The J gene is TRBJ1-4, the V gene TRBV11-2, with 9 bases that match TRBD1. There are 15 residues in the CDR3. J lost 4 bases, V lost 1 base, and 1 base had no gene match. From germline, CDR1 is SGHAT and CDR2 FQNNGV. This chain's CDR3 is CASSLGDRDNEKLFF. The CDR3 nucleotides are TGTGCCAGCAGCTTAGGGGACAGGGATAATGAAAAACTGTTTTTT.

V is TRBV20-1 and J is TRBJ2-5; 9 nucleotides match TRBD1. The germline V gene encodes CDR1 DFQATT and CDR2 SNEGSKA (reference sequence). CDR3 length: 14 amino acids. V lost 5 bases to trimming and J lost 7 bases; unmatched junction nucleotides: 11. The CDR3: CSAYTGTGKGTQYF. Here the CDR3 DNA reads TGCAGTGCTTATACCGGGACAGGGAAGGGGACCCAGTACTTC.

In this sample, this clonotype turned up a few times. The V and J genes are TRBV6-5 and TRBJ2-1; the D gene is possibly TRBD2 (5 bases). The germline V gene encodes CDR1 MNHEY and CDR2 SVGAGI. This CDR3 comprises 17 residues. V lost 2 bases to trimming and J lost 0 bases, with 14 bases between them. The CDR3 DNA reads TGTGCCAGCAGTTACGGGCCTAGCTGGAGCTCCTACAATGAGCAGTTCTTC. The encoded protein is CASSYGPSWSSYNEQFF.

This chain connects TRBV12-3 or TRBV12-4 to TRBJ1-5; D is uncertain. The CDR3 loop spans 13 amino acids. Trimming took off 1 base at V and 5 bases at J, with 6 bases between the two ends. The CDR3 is CASSLGTDQPQHF. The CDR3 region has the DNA TGTGCCAGCAGTTTAGGGACGGATCAGCCCCAGCATTTT.

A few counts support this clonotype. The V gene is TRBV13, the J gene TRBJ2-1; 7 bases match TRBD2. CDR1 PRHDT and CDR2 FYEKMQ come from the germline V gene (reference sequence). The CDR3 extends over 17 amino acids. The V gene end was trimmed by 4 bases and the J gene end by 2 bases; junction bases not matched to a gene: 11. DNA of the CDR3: TGTGCCAGCAGCTCAGTCAGTGGGCTAGCGGCCTACAATGAGCAGTTCTTC. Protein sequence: CASSSVSGLAAYNEQFF.

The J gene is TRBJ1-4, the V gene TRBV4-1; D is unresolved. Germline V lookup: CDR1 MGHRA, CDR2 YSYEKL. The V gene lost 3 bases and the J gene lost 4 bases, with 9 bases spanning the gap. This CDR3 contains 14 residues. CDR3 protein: CASSQGSRNEKLFF. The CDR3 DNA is TGCGCCAGCAGCCAGGGATCCCGTAATGAAAAACTGTTTTTT.

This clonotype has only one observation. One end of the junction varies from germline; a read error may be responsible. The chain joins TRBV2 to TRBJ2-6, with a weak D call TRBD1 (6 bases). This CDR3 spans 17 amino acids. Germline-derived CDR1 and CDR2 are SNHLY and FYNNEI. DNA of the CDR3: TGTGCCAGCAGTGAGGGTTTGCACAGGGCTGGGGCCAACGGCCTGACTTTC. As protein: CASSEGLHRAGANGLTF.

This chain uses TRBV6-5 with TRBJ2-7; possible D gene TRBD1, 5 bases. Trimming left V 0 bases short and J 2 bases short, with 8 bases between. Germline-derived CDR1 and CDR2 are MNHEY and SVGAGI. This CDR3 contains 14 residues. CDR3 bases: TGTGCCAGCAGTTACTCGACAGCTACCTACGAGCAGTACTTC. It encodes CASSYSTATYEQYF.

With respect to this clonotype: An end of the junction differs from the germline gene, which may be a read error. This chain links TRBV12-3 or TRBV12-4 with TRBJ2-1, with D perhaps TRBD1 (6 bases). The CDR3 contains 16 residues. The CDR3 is CSSTKRGRVGYNEQFF. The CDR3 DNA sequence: TGTTCCAGCACCAAAAGGGGGAGAGTAGGCTACAATGAGCAGTTCTTC.

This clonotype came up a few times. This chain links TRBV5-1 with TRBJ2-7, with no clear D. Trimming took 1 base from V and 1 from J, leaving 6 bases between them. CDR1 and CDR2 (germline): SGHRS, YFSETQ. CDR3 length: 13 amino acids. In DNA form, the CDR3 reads TGCGCCAGCAGCTTGAAACAGTCCTACGAGCAGTACTTC. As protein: CASSLKQSYEQYF.

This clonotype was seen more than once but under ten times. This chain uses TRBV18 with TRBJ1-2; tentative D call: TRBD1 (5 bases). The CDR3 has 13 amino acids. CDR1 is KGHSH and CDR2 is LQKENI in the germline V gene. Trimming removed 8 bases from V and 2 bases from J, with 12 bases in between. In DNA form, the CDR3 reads TGTGCCAGCACAACACGGGGGAACTATGGCTACACCTTC. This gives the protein CASTTRGNYGYTF.

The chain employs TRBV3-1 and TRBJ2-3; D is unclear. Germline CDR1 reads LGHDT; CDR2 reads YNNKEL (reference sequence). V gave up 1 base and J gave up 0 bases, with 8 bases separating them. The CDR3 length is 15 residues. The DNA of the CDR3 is TGTGCCAGCAGCCAAGGAACGCGCAGCACAGATACGCAGTATTTT. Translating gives CASSQGTRSTDTQYF.

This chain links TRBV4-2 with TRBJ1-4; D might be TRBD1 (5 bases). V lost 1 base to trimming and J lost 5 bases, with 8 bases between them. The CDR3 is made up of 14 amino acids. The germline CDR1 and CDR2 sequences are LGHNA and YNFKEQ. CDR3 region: CASSQGQGNEKLFF. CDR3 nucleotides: TGTGCCAGCAGCCAAGGGCAGGGAAATGAAAAACTGTTTTTT.

CDR3 loop: CASSPPVRGLGAADTQYF. CDR3 bases: TGTGCCAGCTCACCACCGGTCCGCGGTCTGGGTGCGGCAGATACGCAGTATTTT. This rearrangement joins TRBV18 to TRBJ2-3; no clear D gene. Germline V gene sequence: CDR1 KGHSH, CDR2 LQKENI. V lost 0 bases and J lost 4, with 20 bases in between. The CDR3 covers 18 residues.

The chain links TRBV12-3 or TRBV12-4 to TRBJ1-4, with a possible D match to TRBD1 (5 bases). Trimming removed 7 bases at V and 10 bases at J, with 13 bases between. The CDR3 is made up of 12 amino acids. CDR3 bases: TGTGCCAGCACCTCTCGTAGGGGAAAACTGTTTTTT. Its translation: CASTSRRGKLFF.